The 26 T cell receptor beta chains given below trace back to one sample, sequenced in a study of beta chain features in type 1 diabetes. Sequencing targeted expressed TCRB transcripts, as all isolated RNA had been reverse transcribed. TCRdb keeps only in-frame clones here, not all; method: immunoSEQ multiplex PCR. This table holds hundreds of thousands of clones, 14% found once. The specimen was central memory CD4+ T cells from blood. The receptors shown here come from a man younger than 45 in good health.

This clone was recorded many times. The chain carries TRBV5-5 and TRBJ2-7; weak D call: TRBD1 (6 bases). In germline, CDR1 is SGHKS, CDR2 YYEKEE (reference sequence). CDR3 length equals 15 residues. Trimming removed 1 base at V and 6 bases at J, with 17 bases between. The CDR3, as DNA: TGTGCCAGCAGCTTGACAGGGCCATCATCGGGCGAGCAGTACGTC. It yields the protein CASSLTGPSSGEQYV.

This clone was observed a few times. The gene calls are TRBV7-8 and TRBJ1-2, with D perhaps TRBD1 (5 bases). This CDR3 is built from 14 residues. Trimming took off 5 bases at V and 10 bases at J, with 20 bases between the two ends. The germline CDR1 and CDR2 sequences are SGHVS and FQNEAQ. For the CDR3, the DNA is TGTGCCAGCAGCCCACTATTCGTTGGGGGAGACTACACCTTC. It specifies CASSPLFVGGDYTF.

This clone was recorded a few times. V and J are TRBV18 and TRBJ2-3; possibly TRBD1 for D (5 bases). CDR3 size: 14 residues. The V gene lost 3 bases and the J gene lost 6 bases, with 13 bases spanning the gap. The germline gives CDR1 KGHSH, CDR2 LQKENI. The chain's CDR3 is CASSPNRISDTQYF. CDR3 nucleotides: TGTGCCAGCTCACCGAACAGGATAAGCGATACGCAGTATTTT.

This clone has a handful of counts. At one end the junction does not follow the germline gene, possibly because of a read error. The J gene is TRBJ1-2, the V gene TRBV10-3; D uncertain. This CDR3 is built from 11 residues. The germline gives CDR1 ENHRY, CDR2 SYGVKD. This CDR3 reads CASSDLGGYTF. The CDR3 DNA is TGTGCCAGCAGTGACCTAGGTGGCTACACCTTC.

This clone was seen more than once but under ten times. The rearrangement joins TRBV4-1 to TRBJ1-1; the D is unclear. This CDR3 region has 14 residues. Germline assignment: CDR1 MGHRA and CDR2 YSYEKL. V lost 0 bases, J lost 8 bases, and 13 bases lay in between. The CDR3, as DNA: TGCGCCAGCAGCCAAGATCAGGAAGGCAGGGAAGCTTTCTTT. Translating it yields CASSQDQEGREAFF.

The chain recombines TRBV19 with TRBJ2-2, with D hard to call. Trimming stripped 8 bases from V and 5 bases from J, with 9 bases between. Germline V gene lookup returns CDR1 LNHDA and CDR2 SQIVND (reference sequence). This CDR3 is built from 12 residues. The CDR3: CASGAPTGELFF. The CDR3 nucleotides read TGTGCCAGTGGAGCACCGACCGGGGAGCTGTTTTTT. Full variable domain (rest looked up from reference TRBV19 and TRBJ2-2): DGGITQSPKYLFRKEGQNVTLSCEQNLNHDAMYWYRQDPGQGLRLIYYSQIVNDFQKGDIAEGYSVSREKKESFPLTVTSAQKNPTAFYLCASGAPTGELFFGEGSRLTVL.

The chain combines TRBV5-4 with TRBJ2-3, with D hard to call. The CDR3 loop spans 14 amino acids. V was trimmed by 2 bases and J by 2 bases, leaving 9 bases between them. Germline V lookup: CDR1 SGHNT, CDR2 YYREEE (reference sequence). CDR3 loop: CASSLNANTDTQYF. The DNA for the CDR3 is TGTGCCAGCAGCTTAAACGCAAACACAGATACGCAGTATTTT.

This clone has more than one count but fewer than ten. V is TRBV29-1 and J is TRBJ2-3; 7 bases map to TRBD1. With V trimmed by 4 bases and J by 4 bases, 11 bases remained unmatched. CDR1 and CDR2 from the germline V gene are SQVTM and ANQGSEA. This CDR3 region has 15 residues. The CDR3 is CSVVELEGAADTQYF. In DNA, the CDR3 is TGCAGCGTTGTGGAGTTAGAGGGGGCGGCAGATACGCAGTATTTT.

This clone came up a few times. The chain carries TRBV6-5 and TRBJ1-2; D uncertain. Germline-derived CDR1 and CDR2 are MNHEY and SVGAGI. Trimming left V 5 bases short and J 3 bases short, with 13 bases between. There are 14 residues in the CDR3. The CDR3 sequence: CASSRRTEDYGYTF. CDR3 nucleotides: TGTGCCAGCAGTCGAAGGACGGAGGACTATGGCTACACCTTC.

This clone was found a few times. This chain connects TRBV10-3 to TRBJ2-1, with D perhaps matching TRBD2 (6 bases). Trimming took 8 bases from V and 5 from J, leaving 13 bases between them. This CDR3 has 13 residues. From germline, CDR1 is ENHRY and CDR2 SYGVKD. The CDR3 region is CAIGGGRHNEQFF. DNA of the CDR3: TGTGCCATCGGGGGAGGACGTCACAATGAGCAGTTCTTC.

This clone was seen a handful of times. The chain uses TRBV15 and TRBJ2-1; 11 bases line up with TRBD2. Germline V gene sequence: CDR1 LNHNV, CDR2 YYDKDF (reference sequence). CDR3 length: 19 amino acids. J gave up 4 bases and V 0 bases, and 11 bases lay outside the gene matches. CDR3 nucleotides: TGTGCCACCAGCAGAGATTATTCGGTGGGGACTAGCGGTTACAATGAGCAGTTCTTC. It encodes CATSRDYSVGTSGYNEQFF.

The V and J genes are TRBV4-3 and TRBJ1-5, with D tentatively TRBD1 (5 bases). Trimming took off 0 bases at V and 0 bases at J, with 12 bases between the two ends. The CDR3 covers 17 residues. Germline V gene sequence: CDR1 LGHNA, CDR2 YSLEER. This CDR3 is CASSQDPGPNSNQPQHF. Written as DNA, the CDR3 is TGCGCCAGCAGCCAAGACCCGGGACCTAATAGCAATCAGCCCCAGCATTTT.

The table lists this clone with many counts. The chain combines TRBV7-9 with TRBJ2-7; D gene unclear. CDR3 size: 12 residues. The germline V gene has CDR1 SEHNR and CDR2 FQNEAQ (reference sequence). V dropped 2 bases and J dropped 0 bases, with 2 bases sitting between them. The CDR3 DNA sequence: TGTGCCAGCAGCTTACCCTCCTACGAGCAGTACTTC. Translated, it gives CASSLPSYEQYF.

In this sample, this clone turned up many times. V and J are TRBV7-9 and TRBJ2-1; 8 nucleotides match TRBD2. Germline values: CDR1 SEHNR, CDR2 FQNEAQ (reference sequence). CDR3 length: 16 amino acids. V shed 5 bases and J 12 bases; nucleotides not matched to a gene: 18. This CDR3 is CASSASPGTRNTRQFF. The CDR3 DNA sequence: TGTGCCAGCAGCGCCAGCCCCGGGACTAGGAATACCCGGCAGTTCTTC.

The chain is built from TRBV19 and TRBJ1-6; 8 nucleotides agree with TRBD1. V lost 2 bases and J lost 7; bases outside the gene matches: 4. Germline CDR1 is LNHDA and CDR2 is SQIVND (reference sequence). This CDR3 is 15 amino acids long. The CDR3 region is CASSISAGGNSPLHF. DNA for the CDR3: TGTGCCAGTAGTATAAGTGCAGGGGGCAATTCACCCCTCCACTTT.

This clone was detected a few times. The chain combines TRBV6-4 with TRBJ2-5, with D perhaps TRBD1 or TRBD2 (5 bases each). V was cut by 6 bases and J by 4 bases, with 18 bases left in between. Germline V CDR1 and CDR2: MRHNA, SNTAGT. This CDR3 is built from 15 residues. CDR3 coding DNA: TGTGCCAGCAGCCGATCGTCCGGGACCTCAGAGACCCAGTACTTC. Amino acid sequence: CASSRSSGTSETQYF.

The J gene is TRBJ2-7, the V gene TRBV5-6, with D perhaps TRBD1 or TRBD2 (6 bases each). V was cut by 5 bases and J by 7 bases, with 16 bases left in between. The CDR3 is 13 amino acids. Germline-derived CDR1 and CDR2 are SGHDT and YYEEEE. CDR3 sequence: CASSVTGAREQYV. The CDR3 region has the DNA TGTGCCAGCAGTGTGACGGGGGCGCGAGAGCAGTACGTC.

This chain uses TRBV30 with TRBJ2-5; 7 bases map to TRBD1. Germline V gene sequence: CDR1 GTSNPN, CDR2 SVGIG (reference sequence). V was clipped by 3 bases and J by 2 bases; unmatched bases: 6. The CDR3 runs to 14 residues. CDR3 DNA sequence: TGTGCCTGGAGAATAGGGGGCTTACAAGAGACCCAGTACTTC. Residues: CAWRIGGLQETQYF. The full variable domain, rest sourced from reference TRBV30 and TRBJ2-5, is SQTIHQWPATLVQPVGSPLSLECTVEGTSNPNLYWYRQAAGRGLQLLFYSVGIGQISSEVPQNLSASRPQDRQFILSSKKLLLSDSGFYLCAWRIGGLQETQYFGPGTRLLVL.

V gene TRBV15 combines with J gene TRBJ2-3; 9 positions agree with TRBD2. The CDR3 has 17 residues. Germline V gene lookup returns CDR1 LNHNV and CDR2 YYDKDF (reference sequence). The V and J ends lost 0 bases and 1 base, in that order; junction bases with no gene match: 5. The CDR3 here is CATSRDLASGGTDTQYF. The CDR3 DNA reads as TGTGCCACCAGCAGAGATTTAGCTAGCGGGGGCACAGATACGCAGTATTTT.

This clone came up many times. The rearrangement links TRBV19 to TRBJ1-2; 9 bases match TRBD1. Germline V gives CDR1 LNHDA, CDR2 SQIVND (reference sequence). V gave up 7 bases and J gave up 5 bases; unmatched junction bases: 8. This CDR3 has 14 residues. This CDR3 is CASNKDRGRYGYTF. DNA of the CDR3: TGTGCCAGTAATAAGGACAGGGGAAGATATGGCTACACCTTC.

This sequence joins TRBV5-1 and TRBJ1-6; D is perhaps TRBD1 (5 bases). Trimming pared 7 bases from V and 13 bases from J, leaving 18 bases between. Germline CDR1 reads SGHRS; CDR2 reads YFSETQ. The CDR3 consists of 13 residues. The CDR3 bases are TGCGCCAGCCGATTAGATACACAGGAGCCCCTCCACTTT. Amino acid sequence: CASRLDTQEPLHF.

This chain links TRBV11-3 with TRBJ1-2; D is perhaps TRBD1 (5 bases). Germline lookup yields CDR1 SGHNT and CDR2 YENEEA. The CDR3 length is 12 residues. Between the trimmed V and J ends, which lost 5 bases and 5 bases, there was a span of 9 bases. CDR3 in DNA: TGTGCCAGCAGCACGGACACGTATGGCTACACCTTC. It yields the protein CASSTDTYGYTF.

A word on this clone: This CDR3 is also generated by other DNA sequences in the sample. This chain uses TRBV18 with TRBJ1-1, with 9 bases fitting TRBD1. The germline CDR1 and CDR2 sequences are KGHSH and LQKENI. The V and J ends lost 3 bases and 4 bases, in that order; junction bases with no gene match: 0. This CDR3 has 13 amino acids. The CDR3 nucleotides read TGTGCCAGCTCACCGGACAGGGGCACTGAAGCTTTCTTT. This translates into CASSPDRGTEAFF. Together with reference TRBV18 and TRBJ1-1, the CDR3 gives the full variable domain: NAGVMQNPRHLVRRRGQEARLRCSPMKGHSHVYWYRQLPEEGLKFMVYLQKENIIDESGMPKERFSAEFPKEGPSILRIQQVVRGDSAAYFCASSPDRGTEAFFGQGTRLTVV.

This chain joins TRBV7-3 and TRBJ2-1; TRBD2 matches 7 bases. After removal of 5 bases from V and 5 bases from J, the junction contained 3 bases not matched to a gene. Germline V gene sequence: CDR1 SGHTA, CDR2 FQGTGA. The CDR3 consists of 13 residues. The CDR3 DNA sequence: TGTGCCAGCAGCCTTACTAGCGACAATGAGCAGTTCTTC. Translated, it gives CASSLTSDNEQFF.

This clone was counted many times. The rearrangement joins TRBV5-1 to TRBJ2-1, with 7 positions matching TRBD2. Trimming at V came to 1 base and at J to 8 bases, leaving 9 bases not matched to a gene. Per germline, CDR1 SGHRS and CDR2 YFSETQ. CDR3 length: 15 residues. This chain's CDR3 is CASSLNIGGDYEQFF. CDR3 nucleotide sequence: TGCGCCAGCAGCTTGAATATTGGGGGGGACTATGAGCAGTTCTTC. The full variable domain, with the rest looked up from reference TRBV5-1 and TRBJ2-1, is KAGVTQTPRYLIKTRGQQVTLSCSPISGHRSVSWYQQTPGQGLQFLFEYFSETQRNKGNFPGRFSGRQFSNSRSEMNVSTLELGDSALYLCASSLNIGGDYEQFFGPGTRLTVL.

V is TRBV7-2 and J is TRBJ1-2, with TRBD1 as a possible D gene (5 bases). The length of the CDR3 is 17 residues. With 7 bases removed from V and 7 bases from J, the gap between germline ends came to 28 bases. Germline V gene data show CDR1 as SGHTA and CDR2 as FQGNSA. The chain's CDR3 is CASTPRQARTSRGGYTF. CDR3 in DNA: TGTGCCAGCACCCCGAGGCAGGCAAGGACCTCTAGGGGTGGCTACACCTTC.